This TCR beta chain was identified in a study of PD-L1 blockade in urothelial cancer. Looking at the study overall: The patients had undergone anywhere from 0 to 3 prior chemotherapy regimens.

Time point described: pretreatment peripheral blood. Patients had urothelial carcinoma that was locally advanced or metastatic. The table came from immunoSEQ multiplex PCR; TCRdb's copy has only in-frame clones and leaves some out. Of tens of thousands of clones listed, roughly 80% are singletons. In germline, CDR1 is SGHNT, CDR2 YYREEE (reference sequence). V lost 0 bases to trimming and J lost 6 bases, with 11 bases between them. This CDR3 has 14 residues. The clonotype was recovered from a man in his 60s with urothelial cancer. The sample consisted of PBMCs, taken around atezolizumab (anti-PD-L1) treatment. V and J are TRBV5-4 and TRBJ2-3; TRBD1 might be the D (6 bases). The DNA for the CDR3 is TGTGCCAGCAGCTTGGATGCAGGGGAGGATACGCAGTATTTT. Its translation: CASSLDAGEDTQYF.